The 22 T cell receptor beta chains reported below all come from one sample, sequenced in a study of blood T cell repertoires in COVID-19. Produced via immunoSEQ multiplex PCR; TCRdb's table is partial and in-frame only. The sample holds fewer than 250,000 clones; 75% to 90% are singletons and the top ten take around 6.9%. Material for sequencing was peripheral blood. The source is a man between 60 and 75 years old with acute or convalescent COVID-19.

V is TRBV25-1 and J is TRBJ1-1; D is undetermined. V lost 1 base and J lost 11, with 14 bases in between. Germline CDR1 MGHDK, CDR2 SYGVNS. The CDR3 has 13 amino acids. The CDR3 DNA is TGTGCCAGCAGTGAATTCGGAGGGCGTAAGGCTTTCTTT. Translated: CASSEFGGRKAFF.

The chain combines TRBV2 with TRBJ1-6; TRBD1 agrees at 9 bases. Germline V gene lookup returns CDR1 SNHLY and CDR2 FYNNEI. This CDR3 contains 20 residues. J gave up 7 bases and V 2 bases, and 18 bases lay outside the gene matches. The CDR3 DNA sequence: TGTGCCAGCAGTGAAAACGACAGGGGGTGGACCTGGTCGGGAAATTCACCCCTCCACTTT. Translating gives CASSENDRGWTWSGNSPLHF.

The chain employs TRBV6-6 and TRBJ1-3, with D unresolved. Germline-derived CDR1 and CDR2 are MNHNY and SVGAGI (reference sequence). Trimming stripped 0 bases from V and 4 bases from J, with 10 bases between. The CDR3 is 15 residues long. This CDR3 reads CASSYSGAAGNTIYF. For the CDR3, the DNA is TGTGCCAGCAGTTACTCGGGAGCGGCCGGAAACACCATATATTTT.

Note on this clone: This same CDR3 is encoded by further DNA sequences in the sample. The V and J genes are TRBV18 and TRBJ1-6; D not certain. Trimming removed 3 bases from V and 9 bases from J, with 9 bases in between. The CDR3 sequence is 13 residues long. Germline CDR1 is KGHSH and CDR2 is LQKENI. CDR3 loop: CASSPGGGSPLHF. The CDR3 DNA is TGTGCCAGCTCACCCGGCGGCGGTTCACCCCTCCACTTT.

This CDR3 reads CASSRSGRRDTDTQYF. In DNA form, the CDR3 reads TGCGCCAGCAGCCGGAGCGGGAGACGTGACACAGATACGCAGTATTTT. The rearrangement joins TRBV4-1 to TRBJ2-3; 8 nucleotides align to TRBD2. The CDR3 length is 16 residues. The germline CDR1 and CDR2 sequences are MGHRA and YSYEKL. The V and J ends lost 4 bases and 2 bases, in that order; junction bases with no gene match: 8.

The chain joins TRBV5-6 to TRBJ2-1, with 7 bases fitting TRBD2. The CDR3 length is 15 residues. Germline V lookup: CDR1 SGHDT, CDR2 YYEEEE. V shed 3 bases, J shed 1 base, and the junction held 4 bases outside the gene matches. In nucleotides, the CDR3 is TGTGCCAGCAGCTACGGACTAGGGTCCTACAATGAGCAGTTCTTC. Protein sequence: CASSYGLGSYNEQFF.

J is TRBJ1-5 and V is TRBV19, with D hard to call. The CDR3 consists of 15 residues. Germline-derived CDR1 and CDR2 are LNHDA and SQIVND (reference sequence). V shed 7 bases and J shed 0 bases, with 13 bases lying between them. The CDR3 protein is CASKMAVYSNQPQHF. DNA of the CDR3: TGTGCCAGTAAAATGGCAGTATATAGCAATCAGCCCCAGCATTTT.

V and J are TRBV12-3 or TRBV12-4 and TRBJ1-4, with D hard to call. Trimming left V 7 bases short and J 3 bases short, with 9 bases between. This CDR3 comprises 13 residues. CDR3 sequence reads: CASTPGSNEKLFF. The CDR3 DNA sequence: TGTGCCAGCACGCCCGGGTCTAATGAAAAACTGTTTTTT.

This sequence joins TRBV5-6 and TRBJ1-5; D is unresolved. V lost 0 bases and J lost 0, with 10 bases in between. Germline loops: CDR1 SGHDT, CDR2 YYEEEE. The CDR3 consists of 16 residues. The CDR3: CASSLGADNSNQPQHF. The CDR3 DNA follows: TGTGCCAGCAGCTTGGGGGCAGATAATAGCAATCAGCCCCAGCATTTT.

This chain connects TRBV7-2 to TRBJ2-2; TRBD1 might be the D (6 bases). Trimming left V 1 base short and J 5 bases short, with 11 bases between. Germline V CDR1 and CDR2: SGHTA, FQGNSA. This CDR3 comprises 15 residues. The CDR3 here is CASSLVSDRTGELFF. The CDR3 region has the DNA TGTGCCAGCAGCTTAGTGTCTGACAGGACCGGGGAGCTGTTTTTT.

The gene calls are TRBV29-1 and TRBJ1-5; TRBD1 agrees at 10 bases. The CDR3 consists of 15 residues. Germline V lookup: CDR1 SQVTM, CDR2 ANQGSEA. The V segment lost 2 bases and the J segment 6 bases; nucleotides outside the gene matches: 7. CDR3 protein: CSVERSGQGSQPQHF. The CDR3 coding sequence is TGCAGCGTTGAAAGATCGGGACAGGGGAGTCAGCCCCAGCATTTT.

The chain combines TRBV19 with TRBJ1-1, with D perhaps TRBD1 (5 bases). In germline, CDR1 is LNHDA, CDR2 SQIVND (reference sequence). The CDR3 has 14 residues. Trimming shortened V by 5 bases and J by 4 bases, and 14 bases separated the two germline ends. DNA of the CDR3: TGTGCCAGTAGTCCGAGACAGCTACTCACTGAAGCTTTCTTT. It translates to CASSPRQLLTEAFF. Drawing the rest from reference TRBV19 and TRBJ1-1, the complete variable domain is DGGITQSPKYLFRKEGQNVTLSCEQNLNHDAMYWYRQDPGQGLRLIYYSQIVNDFQKGDIAEGYSVSREKKESFPLTVTSAQKNPTAFYLCASSPRQLLTEAFFGQGTRLTVV.

Of note for this clone: The same CDR3 can be traced to other DNA sequences in this sample. The V gene is TRBV4-1, the J gene TRBJ2-7; 9 nucleotides agree with TRBD2. The CDR3 length is 15 residues. Per the germline V gene, CDR1 is MGHRA and CDR2 is YSYEKL. With 3 bases clipped from V and 1 base from J, the junction kept 4 bases outside the gene matches. The CDR3 nucleotides are TGCGCCAGCAGCCAGCCGACTAGCGGATCCTACGAGCAGTACTTC. Translating gives CASSQPTSGSYEQYF.

The rearrangement uses TRBV30 and TRBJ2-7; D is ambiguous. CDR1 is GTSNPN, CDR2 SVGIG, per germline (reference sequence). The CDR3 covers 12 residues. Trimming pared 1 base from V and 3 bases from J, leaving 7 bases between. The CDR3 region has the DNA TGTGCCTGGAGTGACAGCAGCTACGAGCAGTACTTC. Amino acid sequence: CAWSDSSYEQYF.

This clone was seen a handful of times. This chain joins TRBV7-8 and TRBJ1-5, with TRBD1 matching over 7 bases. V trimming: 5 bases; J trimming: 2 bases; junction bases outside the gene matches: 12. The germline gives CDR1 SGHVS, CDR2 FQNEAQ. This CDR3 spans 17 amino acids. The CDR3 protein is CASSPGTGARGNQPQHF. The DNA for the CDR3 is TGTGCCAGCAGCCCAGGAACAGGGGCGAGGGGCAATCAGCCCCAGCATTTT.

This clone was seen more than once but under ten times. The chain recombines TRBV6-5 with TRBJ2-1; a weak D match, TRBD2 (6 bases). The CDR3 sequence is 14 residues long. CDR1 and CDR2 (germline): MNHEY, SVGAGI. Trimming took off 2 bases at V and 6 bases at J, with 11 bases between the two ends. The DNA of the CDR3 is TGTGCCAGCAGTTACGGCGGGAAAGGCAATGAGCAGTTCTTC. The encoded protein is CASSYGGKGNEQFF.

V is TRBV9 and J is TRBJ2-7; the D gene is possibly TRBD2 (5 bases). V lost 0 bases to trimming and J lost 7 bases, with 14 bases between them. This CDR3 region has 14 residues. Germline V gene data show CDR1 as SGDLS and CDR2 as YYNGEE. The CDR3, as DNA: TGTGCCAGCAGCGTAGCCGTCGAGCGGCGGGAGCAGTACTTC. Protein sequence: CASSVAVERREQYF.

The chain is built from TRBV20-1 and TRBJ1-4, with 7 bases lining up with TRBD1. This CDR3 contains 13 residues. With 3 bases clipped from V and 7 bases from J, the junction kept 5 bases outside the gene matches. CDR1 and CDR2 (germline): DFQATT, SNEGSKA (reference sequence). CDR3 in amino acids: CSASQGGGEKLFF. In DNA, the CDR3 is TGCAGTGCTAGTCAAGGGGGCGGTGAAAAACTGTTTTTT.

The V and J genes are TRBV6-5 and TRBJ1-1; TRBD1 aligns across 7 bases. The CDR3 length is 16 residues. V shed 0 bases and J 1 base; nucleotides not matched to a gene: 5. Germline CDR1 and CDR2: MNHEY and SVGAGI. This CDR3 reads CASSYSKRTGNTEAFF. CDR3 nucleotide sequence: TGTGCCAGCAGTTACTCGAAAAGGACAGGGAACACTGAAGCTTTCTTT.

This sequence joins TRBV3-1 (or the pseudogene TRBV3-2) and TRBJ2-7, with 14 bases fitting TRBD2. After removal of 1 base from V and 8 bases from J, the junction contained 7 bases not matched to a gene. The length of the CDR3 is 16 residues. Germline lookup yields CDR1 LGHDT and CDR2 YNNKEL (reference sequence). CDR3 DNA sequence: TGTGCCAGCAGCCAAGGTGGGACTAGCGGGAGAACCCAGCAGTACTTC. This codes for CASSQGGTSGRTQQYF.

The chain links TRBV28 to TRBJ1-5; tentative D call: TRBD1 (6 bases). Germline CDR1 MDHEN, CDR2 SYDVKM. The germline V and J ends were trimmed by 3 bases and 5 bases, with 11 bases remaining between them. This CDR3 comprises 14 residues. DNA for the CDR3: TGTGCCAGCAGTTTGCAACAGGGTCATCAGCCCCAGCATTTT. It encodes CASSLQQGHQPQHF.

The chain employs TRBV12-5 and TRBJ2-1; 13 bases map to TRBD2. After removal of 7 bases from V and 12 bases from J, the junction contained 12 bases not matched to a gene. Germline V gene lookup returns CDR1 LGHNT and CDR2 FRNRAP. There are 15 residues in the CDR3. The CDR3 sequence: CASAVVGLAGVGQFF. CDR3 in DNA: TGTGCTAGTGCGGTAGTAGGACTAGCGGGAGTCGGGCAGTTCTTC. Drawing the rest from reference TRBV12-5 and TRBJ2-1, the complete variable domain is DARVTQTPRHKVTEMGQEVTMRCQPILGHNTVFWYRQTMMQGLELLAYFRNRAPLDDSGMPKDRFSAEMPDATLATLKIQPSEPRDSAVYFCASAVVGLAGVGQFFGPGTRLTVL.